Sequencing of this TCR beta chain was carried out in a study of T-cell memory formation after mild COVID-19. TCRdb used MiXCR to reprocess the 5' RACE reads, holding one entry per CDR3 protein. The profile shows 120,000 to 150,000 distinct CDR3 sequences, 6% of them singletons. Germline V lookup: CDR1 SQVTM, CDR2 ANQGSEA. V lost 6 bases to trimming and J lost 0 bases, with 12 bases between them. This CDR3 spans 14 amino acids. Only a few counts were recorded for this clonotype. V and J are TRBV29-1 and TRBJ1-3; D may be TRBD1 (5 bases). This sequence was found in an adult woman who had mild COVID-19 (a few samples of this study predate the infection). Cell type and time point are not known. Sample: PBMCs or a T cell subset sorted from them (not recorded which). As DNA, the CDR3 is TGCAGCGTGGGACGGAGGTCCTCTGGAAACACCATATATTTT. This codes for CSVGRRSSGNTIYF.